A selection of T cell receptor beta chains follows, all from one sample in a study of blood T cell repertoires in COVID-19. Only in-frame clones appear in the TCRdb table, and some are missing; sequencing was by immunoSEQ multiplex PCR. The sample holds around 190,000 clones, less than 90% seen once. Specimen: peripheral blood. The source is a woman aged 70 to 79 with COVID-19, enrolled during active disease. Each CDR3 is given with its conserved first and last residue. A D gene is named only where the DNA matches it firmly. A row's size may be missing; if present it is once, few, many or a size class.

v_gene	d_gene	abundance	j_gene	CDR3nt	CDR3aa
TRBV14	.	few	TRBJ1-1	TGTGCCAGCAGCCCATTACAGGGAAAGAACACTGAAGCTTTCTTT	CASSPLQGKNTEAFF
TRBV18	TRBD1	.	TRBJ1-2	TGTGCCAGCTCACCGACAGGGGACCTCTATGGCTACACCTTC	CASSPTGDLYGYTF
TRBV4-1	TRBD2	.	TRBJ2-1	TGCGCCAGCAGCCACCCAAGCGGGAGGTCCTACAATGAGCAGTTCTTC	CASSHPSGRSYNEQFF
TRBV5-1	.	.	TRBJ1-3	TGCGCCAGCAGCAAAGAAGGCGTCCGTTCAGGGGACACCATATATTTT	CASSKEGVRSGDTIYF
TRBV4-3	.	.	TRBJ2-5	TGCGCCAGCAGCCAAGTGTTCGGGAGAAGCCAAGAGACCCAGTACTTC	CASSQVFGRSQETQYF
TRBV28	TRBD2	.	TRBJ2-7	TGTGCCAGCAGTATAGCGGGAGCTCGGGACGAGCAGTACTTC	CASSIAGARDEQYF
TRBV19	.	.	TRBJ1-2	TGTGCCAGTAGTGGGAGGCCCAACTATGGCTACACCTTC	CASSGRPNYGYTF
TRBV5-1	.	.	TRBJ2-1	TGCGCCAGCAGCTTGGCCGGTAGCCTTACCTACAATGAGCAGTTCTTC	CASSLAGSLTYNEQFF
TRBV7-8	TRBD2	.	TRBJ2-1	TGTGCCAGCAGCCTGGAACTAGCGTCCTACAATGAGCAGTTCTTC	CASSLELASYNEQFF
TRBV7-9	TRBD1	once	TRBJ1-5	TGTGCCAGCAGCTCCAGGGGGAATCAGCCCCAGCATTTT	CASSSRGNQPQHF
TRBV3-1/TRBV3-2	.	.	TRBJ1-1	TGTGCCAGCAGCCAAGGGACAGAGGCTTTCTTT	CASSQGTEAFF
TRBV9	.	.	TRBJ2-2	TGTGCCAGCAGCGTGACTATGGGGAGCACCGGGGAGCTGTTTTTT	CASSVTMGSTGELFF
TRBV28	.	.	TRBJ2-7	TGTGCCAGCAGTCCCCGCGGGACAGCTAACTACGAGCAGTACTTC	CASSPRGTANYEQYF
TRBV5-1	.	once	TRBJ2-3	TGCGCCAGCAGCTTGTCCAGGGGGGTCACAGATACGCAGTATTTT	CASSLSRGVTDTQYF
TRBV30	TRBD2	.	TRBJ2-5	TGTGCCGCAACTAGCGGGAGAAAAGAGACCCAGTACTTC	CAATSGRKETQYF
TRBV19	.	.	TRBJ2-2	TGTGCCACCTGGGGCAGGGCGGCCGGGGAGCTGTTTTTT	CATWGRAAGELFF
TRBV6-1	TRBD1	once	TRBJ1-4	TGTGCCAGCAGTGAGAGTACCTCGGGACAGTTCAAACTGTTTTTT	CASSESTSGQFKLFF
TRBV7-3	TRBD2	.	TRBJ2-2	TGTGCCAGCAGCGCACTAGCGGGAGGTCTCGGGGAGCTGTTTTTT	CASSALAGGLGELFF
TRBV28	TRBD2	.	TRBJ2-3	TGTGCCAGCAGTTTTAGGCGGGAGCGGACAGATACGCAGTATTTT	CASSFRRERTDTQYF
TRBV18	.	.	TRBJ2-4	TGTGCCAGCTCACCTTCCGGCGGGCTAGTCTTAAACATTCAGTACTTC	CASSPSGGLVLNIQYF
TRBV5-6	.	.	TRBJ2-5	TGTGCCAGCAGCCACAAAGAGACCCAGTACTTC	CASSHKETQYF
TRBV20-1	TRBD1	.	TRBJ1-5	TGCAGTGCTAGTCGCGGACAGGGAAGGGAGCCCCAGCATTTT	CSASRGQGREPQHF
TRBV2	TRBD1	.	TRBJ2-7	TGTGCCAGCAGCCCAGGGACAGGGGGCGGTTACGAGCAGTACTTC	CASSPGTGGGYEQYF
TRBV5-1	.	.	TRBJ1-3	TGCGCCAGCAGCGAACAGGGAAACACCATATATTTT	CASSEQGNTIYF